The rows below give T cell receptor beta chains drawn from one sample of a study of blood T cell repertoires in COVID-19. Produced via immunoSEQ multiplex PCR; TCRdb's table is partial and in-frame only. The sample shows fewer than 250,000 clones, 80% to 95% of them seen only once. Sample: peripheral blood. The receptors were sampled from a man aged 60-69 years with COVID-19, enrolled during active disease. CDR3s include the opening cysteine and the closing phenylalanine or tryptophan. Fields, in order: J gene, clone size, V gene, D gene, CDR3 protein, CDR3 DNA. The D gene is left open where the match is weak. Clone size is given for some rows only: seen once, a few or many times, or a class if the clone is expanded.

TRBJ2-3 NA TRBV24-1 TRBD2 CATSDFSGAGGTDTQYF TGTGCCACCAGTGATTTTAGTGGGGCGGGGGGCACAGATACGCAGTATTTT
TRBJ1-6 few TRBV5-8 TRBD1 CASSPGQGRENSPLHF TGTGCCAGCAGCCCGGGACAGGGAAGAGAAAATTCACCCCTCCACTTT
TRBJ1-2 NA TRBV7-9 NA CASSLKAGENGYTF TGTGCCAGCAGCTTAAAGGCGGGCGAAAATGGCTACACCTTC
TRBJ2-4 once TRBV18 NA CASSPPESVSALAKNIQYF TGTGCCAGCTCACCACCGGAGTCGGTCAGCGCCCTAGCCAAAAACATTCAGTACTTC
TRBJ1-1 NA TRBV29-1 TRBD1 CSVARGTGNTEAFF TGCAGCGTAGCCCGGGGGACAGGGAACACTGAAGCTTTCTTT
TRBJ1-6 NA TRBV5-1 NA CASSLVGEYSPLHF TGCGCCAGCAGCTTGGTCGGGGAGTACTCACCCCTCCACTTT
TRBJ1-1 few TRBV10-1 TRBD1 CASSGVRTGENTEAFF TGCGCCAGCAGTGGGGTAAGGACAGGGGAGAACACTGAAGCTTTCTTT
TRBJ2-7 NA TRBV5-1 NA CASSLGATGIYEQYF TGCGCCAGCAGCTTGGGGGCCACAGGGATCTACGAGCAGTACTTC
TRBJ1-4 NA TRBV6-6 NA CASSYSTGLFF TGTGCCAGCAGTTACTCGACGGGACTGTTTTTT
TRBJ2-1 NA TRBV5-1 NA CASSWGREQFF TGCGCCAGCAGCTGGGGGCGTGAGCAGTTCTTC
TRBJ1-2 NA TRBV27 NA CASTPSWGATLNYGYTF TGTGCCAGCACCCCGTCTTGGGGAGCTACACTTAACTATGGCTACACCTTC
TRBJ1-5 NA TRBV3-1/TRBV3-2 NA CASSQDRGQPQHF TGTGCCAGCAGCCAAGACAGGGGTCAGCCCCAGCATTTT
TRBJ2-3 NA TRBV6-2/TRBV6-3 TRBD2 CASSKERESADTQYF TGTGCCAGCAGTAAGGAGCGGGAGTCCGCAGATACGCAGTATTTT
TRBJ1-2 NA TRBV28 NA CASSLPVNYGYTF TGTGCCAGCAGTTTACCGGTTAACTATGGCTACACCTTC
TRBJ1-1 NA TRBV6-6 NA CASSPPTGSEAFF TGTGCCAGCAGTCCTCCGACTGGGTCCGAAGCTTTCTTT
TRBJ2-5 NA TRBV6-2/TRBV6-3 NA CASSYPPPQGRYQETQYF TGTGCCAGCAGTTACCCGCCCCCCCAGGGCAGATACCAAGAGACCCAGTACTTC
TRBJ2-7 once TRBV5-4 TRBD1 CASSSDRGLGEQYF TGTGCCAGCAGCTCGGACAGGGGGCTGGGTGAGCAGTACTTC
TRBJ2-4 NA TRBV6-1 NA CASSEAPGVGNIQYF TGTGCCAGCAGTGAAGCCCCAGGGGTGGGAAACATTCAGTACTTC
TRBJ1-2 NA TRBV10-2 NA CASTDLGASLNYGYTF TGCGCCAGCACCGACCTAGGGGCCAGCTTAAACTATGGCTACACCTTC
TRBJ1-5 few TRBV6-5 NA CASSLGAPRSNQPQHF TGTGCCAGCAGTTTAGGGGCCCCACGGAGCAATCAGCCCCAGCATTTT
TRBJ2-3 once TRBV9 TRBD2 CASSVGGLARDTQYF TGTGCCAGCAGCGTAGGCGGACTAGCGAGGGATACGCAGTATTTT
TRBJ2-1 NA TRBV19 NA CASSIDRNSYNEQFF TGTGCCAGTAGTATAGACAGAAACTCCTACAATGAGCAGTTCTTC
TRBJ2-3 once TRBV28 NA CASSLGIAKITDTQYF TGTGCCAGCAGTTTGGGAATAGCGAAAATCACAGATACGCAGTATTTT
TRBJ1-5 NA TRBV18 NA CASSPRGGANQPQHF TGTGCCAGCTCACCCCGGGGGGGGGCGAATCAGCCCCAGCATTTT
TRBJ2-7 NA TRBV10-1 NA CASSESLAMVHEQYF TGCGCCAGCAGTGAGTCTCTAGCGATGGTCCACGAGCAGTACTTC
TRBJ1-5 NA TRBV6-1 NA CASSESLDQPQHF TGTGCCAGCAGTGAGAGTTTGGATCAGCCCCAGCATTTT
TRBJ1-1 NA TRBV15 TRBD1 CATSGQRQGVLAFF TGTGCCACCAGCGGCCAGCGACAGGGGGTATTAGCTTTCTTT